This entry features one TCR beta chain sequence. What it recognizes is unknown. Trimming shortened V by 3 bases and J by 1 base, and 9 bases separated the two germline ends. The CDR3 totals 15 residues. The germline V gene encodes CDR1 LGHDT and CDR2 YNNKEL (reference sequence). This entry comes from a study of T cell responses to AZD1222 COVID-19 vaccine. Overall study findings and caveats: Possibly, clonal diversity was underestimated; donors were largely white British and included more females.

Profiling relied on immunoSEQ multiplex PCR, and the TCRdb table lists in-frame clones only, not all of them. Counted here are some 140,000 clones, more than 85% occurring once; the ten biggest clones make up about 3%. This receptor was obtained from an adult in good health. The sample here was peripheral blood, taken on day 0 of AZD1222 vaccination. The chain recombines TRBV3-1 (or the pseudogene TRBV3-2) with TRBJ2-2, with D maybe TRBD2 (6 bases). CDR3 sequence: CASSHTGVNTGELFF. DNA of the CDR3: TGTGCCAGCAGCCATACGGGAGTGAACACCGGGGAGCTGTTTTTT.